This TCR beta chain was recorded in a study of T cells expressing NK-cell markers. The wider study: Repertoire data for TCR beta were derived from sorted T cells (CD3+CD56+NKG2C+, CD3+CD56+NKG2C- and CD3+CD56-NKG2C+).

The CDR3 length is 12 residues. CDR1 GTSNPN and CDR2 SVGIG come from the germline V gene (reference sequence). For TCR beta, cDNA was produced by 5'RACE template switching with UMIs. TCRdb re-called the 5' RACE reads; every CDR3 protein appears as one record, without DNA. The repertoire table contains 160,000 or so distinct CDR3 sequences. V gene TRBV30 combines with J gene TRBJ1-1. Specimen: blood T cells: a sorted CD56 or NKG2C T cell subset, CD4+ or CD8+ T cells, or bulk PBMC T cells (not recorded which). The receptor was derived from a woman between 18 and 70 years old in good health. CDR3 in amino acids: CAWRAQDTEAFF.